This entry describes one TCR beta chain. It has no known antigen specificity. No clone much larger than this one lies a single base away; base qualities are absent. In total, 666 healthy bone marrow donors made up the cohort. Cohort members were all nominally healthy when sampled, although unrecorded immune exposures were likely present. The donor was CMV seronegative and belonged to the group of 350 or so seronegative cohort members. Every donor gave a peripheral blood sample, and the peripheral blood mononuclear cells from that sample were used for TCR beta sequencing. The Qiagen DNeasy Blood Extraction Kit was used to extract genomic DNA from the blood cell samples. This entry comes from a study of cytomegalovirus exposure and HLA in healthy donors (TCRdb year 2017). Looking at the study overall: In an earlier analysis of about 560 of the donors, approximately 260 Gb of sequence data and some 120 million unique TCR beta sequences from roughly 200 million T cells were reported. An early release that covered about 600 HLA-typed donors contained about 300 gigabases of sequencing data and 70 million to 100 million unique TCR sequences. Of the 300 to 450 genotyped donors, about 84% fell in the genetic ancestry cluster associated with self-reported Caucasian donors. The study was designed to test whether signatures of past pathogen exposure could be identified by cataloging public T cell receptors. The study used immunosequencing to profile the T cell repertoires of under 700 subjects and linked those repertoires to cytomegalovirus serostatus. Besides the first cohort of under 700 subjects, a separate validation cohort made up of roughly 120 different subjects was used. The study combined high-throughput TCR immunosequencing, statistical association of individual TCRs with disease status, and machine learning to predict cytomegalovirus infection status. To study patterns of TCR occurrence, a later analysis re-analyzed previously published TCR beta repertoires from around 660 donors and added high-resolution HLA genotyping. Rather than using new phenotypic data, the later analysis identified candidate immune exposures from TCR beta sequences and from how often those sequences occurred across donors. To decide whether each TCR beta V gene segment behaved as functional or pseudogenic, an earlier analysis of some 540 of the donors relied on high-throughput TCR beta sequencing. Donor age, sex, ethnicity and CMV serostatus were compiled alongside the repertoire data. In a later genetic analysis, genome-wide SNP genotypes for about 55% of the roughly 700 donors were used, and that subset was treated as a discovery cohort. Every repertoire in the discovery cohort had been generated on one and the same sequencing platform. Class I and class II HLA loci were covered by the typing at four-digit resolution. Typing coverage varied by locus: roughly 620-630 donors for A, B, C, DRB1 and DQB1; some 520 for DQA1; approximately 570 for DPA1; more than 450 for DPB1. About five DR-DQ haplotypes were treated as single units for association and clustering because of strong linkage in the cohort. Among 398 genotyped donors of the cohort, an average of around 250,000 unique TCR beta nucleotide sequences was sequenced per donor, of which about 19% were non-productive.

The receptor library was made with the immunoSEQ multiplex PCR assay. A mixture of 60 forward primers for TCR Vbeta segments and 13 reverse primers for TCR Jbeta segments was used in the multiplex PCR. The CDR3 region of rearranged TCR beta genes was amplified from genomic DNA with a multiplex PCR assay. On the Illumina HiSeq System, the amplified TCR beta libraries were sequenced as 87-base-pair reads. As for the original processing: A later analysis tallied around 87 million unique TCR beta chains across the 666 repertoires, and some 10 million of those chains were shared by two or more donors. Raw reads were error-corrected and collapsed into unique sequences by a nearest-neighbor algorithm in which closely related sequences were merged to remove PCR and sequencing errors. V, D and J gene segments were assigned by aligning CDR3 sequences to IMGT reference sequences. Each retained sequence needed at least a six-nucleotide match to both a V gene segment and a J gene segment. Rearrangements were called productive when the CDR3 lacked stop codons and stayed in frame with V and J; all others were non-productive. Following IMGT convention, CDR3 was defined as the stretch from the second conserved V-encoded cysteine up to the conserved J-encoded phenylalanine. In an earlier analysis of approximately 590 of the donors, sequences lacking an unambiguous match to a single V gene segment were excluded. In an earlier analysis of around 590 of the donors, a V segment was called functional when productive rearrangements were above 56.7%, and segregating when the standard deviation between donors exceeded 5%. A statistical classification framework was built to diagnose cytomegalovirus status from the catalog of TCR beta chain sequences. In a later analysis, TCR nucleotide sequences were compared against IMGT/GENE-DB human TR gene sequences so that V and J genes could be assigned. Using the TCRdist pipeline, a later analysis assigned CDR3 sequences along with most-parsimonious VDJ recombination scenarios. A later analysis defined each TCR beta chain by its CDR3 amino acid sequence plus V-gene family, and excluded reads lacking a unique V-gene family. As a way to deal with suspected cross-contamination and a sequencing artifact, a later analysis dropped 450 to 700 nucleotide sequences that were highly shared and had low generation probability. In a later analysis, a clonal expansion index for each public chain was calculated from normalized within-repertoire ranks of inferred template counts. In a later analysis, generation probabilities were computed using a VDJ recombination model fitted to out-of-frame rearrangements, and the results were checked against IGoR. In a later analysis, TCR-TCR, TCR-HLA and TCR-CMV co-occurrence was scored with hypergeometric tests, and a repertoire-size bias correction was applied to TCR pairs. In a later analysis, false discovery rates were estimated by permuting HLA or CMV assignments 20 times. A later analysis grouped co-occurring TCRs with DBSCAN, adding TCRdist sequence similarity when clustering within HLA-allele-positive subsets. Repertoires with fewer than 30,000 or more than 120,000 public chains were left out of co-occurrence clustering, as were about 5 repertoires with anomalous nucleotide sharing. TCRdb limited this immuneACCESS table to in-frame rearrangements with V and J called. A share of clones is missing; checked studies link under half to unresolved V genes, and the rest is unexplained. V and J calls plus clone size are reproduced from that table; the DNA served to infer D and trimming. This sample gives 150,000 to 200,000 clones in total; approximately 72% of them show up just once. The ten largest clonotypes hold more than 2.5% of the sample.

The germline V gene gives CDR1 as MGHRA and CDR2 as YSYEKL. From the cysteine through the phenylalanine, the CDR3 covers 14 amino acids. The only DNA kept is the CDR3, 42 bases in frame from the first base. Cut back by 0 bases and 5 bases, the V and J ends lie 8 bases apart. General findings and caveats noted by the study authors: According to a later analysis, TCR association rates differed among HLA loci, with DRB1 alleles showing the most associated TCRs and HLA-C alleles showing the fewest. According to a later analysis, parvovirus B19, influenza, CMV and Epstein-Barr virus appeared linked to several top co-occurrence clusters. A further reported finding was that TCR beta sequences accurately predicted the HLA-A and HLA-B alleles for most subjects in the first cohort. Correlated functional status among segregating V segments might reflect linkage disequilibrium, but an unknown experimental factor could not be ruled out. The 87-base-pair reads could not distinguish some IMGT-functional V segments, including TRBV6-2 and TRBV6-3, so those segments were excluded. In a later analysis, HLA-associated TCR beta chains showed more clonal expansion and lower generation probabilities than non-associated chains that were equally common. The only immune exposure information available for the cohort was CMV serostatus. A cluster of highly shared sequence variants was judged likely to be a technical artifact of the sequencing pipeline. Sequencing depth was assumed to be roughly uniform across donors in the presence/absence analyses, though that assumption may not hold. In an earlier analysis of fewer than 750 of the donors, most TCR beta V segments were observed in productive rearrangements about 90% or about 30% of the time, broadly matching IMGT annotations. Because HLA typing was unavailable for some donors at each locus, only the typed subset was used in association tests. According to a later analysis, most CMV-associated TCR beta chains appeared to be HLA-restricted, and the HLA associations seemed to be driven largely by CMV exposure. Strong co-occurrence of HLA alleles, especially DR and DQ, made assigning TCR associations to individual alleles difficult. In a later genetic analysis, fewer N-insertions in productive TCRs were reported among donors in an Asian-associated ancestry cluster than the roughly 710-donor mean. The cohort was sequenced for TCR beta chains only, and without alpha or paired-chain data the features that could be detected were limited. In both the original and validation cohorts, the classifier was reported to diagnose cytomegalovirus status with high specificity and sensitivity. A later genetic analysis associated a missense DCLRE1C variant with V-gene and J-gene trimming of TCR beta chains, and an independent cohort replicated the association. A few of the identified cytomegalovirus-associated TCR beta chains were confirmed in vitro to be specific for cytomegalovirus antigens. Because counts were too low, fewer than 20 rarely observed V segments, including chromosome 9 orphons, were excluded from the earlier analysis of about 500 of the donors. Specific HLA alleles were associated with 15,000 to 20,000 TCR beta sequences at a false discovery rate of 0.05 in a later analysis. Across donors, most TCR sequences were observed very rarely, whereas some public TCRs were present in many individuals. It was suggested by the authors that the approach could potentially be generalized to other disease states and immunological phenotypes. In the study, about 150 TCR beta chains were listed as associated with cytomegalovirus.

The chain joins TRBV4-1 to TRBJ1-5; too little of a D gene remains to name it. The sample comprised PBMCs. This receptor was taken from a female donor in good health and CMV-seronegative. DNA sequence: TGCGCCAGCAGCCAAGATGGTCGGGATCAGCCCCAGCATTTT. Translated, it gives CASSQDGRDQPQHF.